This is a list of T cell receptor beta chains from one sample in a study of T cell repertoires in cytomegalovirus infection. TCRdb itself ran the reads through MiXCR, one entry per CDR3 protein. The sample consists of 65,000 to 90,000 distinct CDR3 sequences, approximately 3.6% of them appearing once. Sequencing used PBMCs. The receptors were gathered from a human donor in good health (CMV status not recorded). Some clones in this sample may be carry-over from other donors' samples. CDR3s include the opening cysteine and the closing phenylalanine or tryptophan. A D gene is named only where the DNA matches it firmly. Clone size is given for some rows only: seen once, a few or many times, or a class if the clone is expanded.

clone_size	d_call	v_call	j_call	cdr3_nt	cdr3_aa
many	TRBD2	TRBV28	TRBJ2-1	TGTGCCAGCAGTTTCGGACTAGCGGGAAGGGAGCAGTTCTTC	CASSFGLAGREQFF
many	NA	TRBV7-3	TRBJ2-7	TGTGCCAGCAGCTTATCGCAGGGTGGGTACGAGCAGTACTTC	CASSLSQGGYEQYF
many	NA	TRBV7-9	TRBJ2-4	TGTGCCAGCAGCTCCCCCCGGGGAAACATTCAGTACTTC	CASSSPRGNIQYF
many	TRBD1	TRBV28	TRBJ2-2	TGTGCCAGCGGTCCCGCCGGGACAGGGTTGACCGGGGAGCTGTTTTTT	CASGPAGTGLTGELFF
many	NA	TRBV20-1	TRBJ1-2	TGCAGTGCTAGCGGCACAGGGACTAACTATGGCTACACCTTC	CSASGTGTNYGYTF
many	TRBD2	TRBV7-2	TRBJ2-7	TGTGCCAGCAGCTTATTTCGGGGAGGGGCTCTAGGGGAGCAGTACTTC	CASSLFRGGALGEQYF
NA	TRBD2	TRBV20-1	TRBJ2-1	TGCTTAGCGGGGAGCTCCTACAATGAGCAGTTCTTC	CLAGSSYNEQFF
many	NA	TRBV11-1	TRBJ2-1	TGTGCCAGCAGCTTAGAAAGGAGCTCCTACAATGAGCAGTTCTTC	CASSLERSSYNEQFF
many	TRBD1	TRBV7-2	TRBJ2-1	TGTGCCAGCAGCTTCTACGGACAGGGAATAAACTTC	CASSFYGQGINF
many	TRBD1	TRBV7-2	TRBJ1-4	TGTGCCAGCAGCTTAACCGGGACAGGGGTCCGGAATGAAAAACTGTTTTTT	CASSLTGTGVRNEKLFF
NA	NA	TRBV4-3	TRBJ1-6	TGCGCCAGCAGCCTTGGGGATAGCCATAATTCACCCCTCCACTTT	CASSLGDSHNSPLHF
many	NA	TRBV28	TRBJ2-1	TGTGCCAGCAGAAAGGCCCCCAGCTCCTACAATGAGCAGTTCTTC	CASRKAPSSYNEQFF
many	TRBD1	TRBV5-1	TRBJ2-2	TGCGCCAGCAGCAGAGGACAGGGAACCGGGGAGCTGTTTTTT	CASSRGQGTGELFF
many	NA	TRBV28	TRBJ2-7	TGTGCCAGCAACACCATAGGCGAGCAGTACTTC	CASNTIGEQYF
many	TRBD1	TRBV7-4	TRBJ2-4	TGTGCCAGTGGACAGGGCGTCTCCAAAAACATTCAGTACTTC	CASGQGVSKNIQYF
many	TRBD2	TRBV7-2	TRBJ2-1	TGTGCCAGCAGCTTTGCGGGAGCCATTCGTCGCAATGAGCAGTTCTTC	CASSFAGAIRRNEQFF
many	NA	TRBV7-9	TRBJ2-5	TGTGCCAGCAGCTTAACGCAGGGAGAGACCCAGTACTTC	CASSLTQGETQYF
many	TRBD1	TRBV7-9	TRBJ2-7	TGTGCCAGCAGCAGGGACAGGTACGAGCAGTACTTC	CASSRDRYEQYF
few	NA	TRBV7-2	TRBJ1-3	TGTGCCAGCAGCCAGAGGACGGCTGGAAACACCATATATTTT	CASSQRTAGNTIYF
few	NA	TRBV7-4	TRBJ2-3	TGTGCCAGCAGCTTAGTGGGACCAGATACGCAGTATTTT	CASSLVGPDTQYF
few	NA	TRBV5-1	TRBJ2-7	TGCGCCAGCAGCTCCGGGTCTACCTACGAGCAGTACTTC	CASSSGSTYEQYF
many	NA	TRBV7-2	TRBJ1-5	TGTGCCAGCAGCTCGTATTTGGGACAGCCCCAGCATTTT	CASSSYLGQPQHF
many	TRBD1	TRBV12-3/TRBV12-4	TRBJ2-1	TGTGCCAGCAGTCCAAGGACAGGGATCGGTGAGCAGTTCTTC	CASSPRTGIGEQFF
many	NA	TRBV3-1	TRBJ1-6	TGTGCCAGCAGCCAAGAGGCCCAGGACAGTCCTTCACCCCTCCACTTT	CASSQEAQDSPSPLHF
many	TRBD2	TRBV20-1	TRBJ2-1	TGCAGTGCTAGAGACTGGGGAGCGGGGGCCTCCTACAATGAGCAGTTCTTC	CSARDWGAGASYNEQFF
many	NA	TRBV7-2	TRBJ1-2	TGTGCCAGCAGCTTAGAAGGAGGACACTATGGCTACACCTTC	CASSLEGGHYGYTF
NA	TRBD2	TRBV7-2	TRBJ2-1	TGTGCCAGCAGCTTAAATTCCCCAGGACTAGCGGGAGTAGGCGAGCAGTTCTTC	CASSLNSPGLAGVGEQFF
many	TRBD1	TRBV5-6	TRBJ2-7	TGTGCCAGCAGCCTTGGGGACAGGGGGTCCTACGAGCAGTACTTC	CASSLGDRGSYEQYF
many	NA	TRBV28	TRBJ2-3	TGTGCCAGCAGTTCCGCAGGGAGAGATACGCAGTATTTT	CASSSAGRDTQYF
medium-sized	TRBD1	TRBV25-1	TRBJ2-1	TGTGCCAGCGGAACAGGGGAACAGTTCTTC	CASGTGEQFF
many	TRBD1	TRBV7-8	TRBJ1-6	TGTGCCAGCAGCTCACAGGGGTCGAGTAATTCACCCCTCCACTTT	CASSSQGSSNSPLHF
many	NA	TRBV6-5	TRBJ2-7	TGTGCCAGCAGTTATTCGGGGTTGGCCTACGAGCAGTACTTC	CASSYSGLAYEQYF
many	NA	TRBV6-2/TRBV6-3	TRBJ2-3	TGTGCCAGCAGTTACTCGATATCCCCGGCCCGGGCGCAGTATTTT	CASSYSISPARAQYF
many	NA	TRBV25-1	TRBJ1-1	TGTGCCAGCAGTGAGGTTAGAGGGGAAGCTTTCTTT	CASSEVRGEAFF
many	TRBD2	TRBV7-9	TRBJ2-2	TGTGCCAGCAGCTTAGCGCGGCTAGCGGGGAACACCGGGGAGCTGTTTTTT	CASSLARLAGNTGELFF
many	NA	TRBV29-1	TRBJ2-5	TGCAGCGTTGAAAACTTCCAAGAGACCCAGTACTTC	CSVENFQETQYF
many	NA	TRBV7-3	TRBJ2-2	TGTGCCAGCAGCACCTTCGGGGACACCGGGGAGCTGTTTTTT	CASSTFGDTGELFF
many	NA	TRBV15	TRBJ1-2	TGTGCCACCAGCAGAGATGGGGGGGACTATGGCTACACCTTC	CATSRDGGDYGYTF
many	TRBD2	TRBV7-2	TRBJ2-3	TGTGCCAGCAGCTTAGTTGGGACTAGCGGGGGGACCGGCTGGAATACGCAGTATTTT	CASSLVGTSGGTGWNTQYF
many	NA	TRBV11-2	TRBJ1-1	TGTGCCAGCAGCTTAGTGGTTGCCTTACCTAGGGCGGACGCCACTGAAGCTTTCTTT	CASSLVVALPRADATEAFF
few	TRBD2	TRBV7-8	TRBJ2-3	TGTGCCAGCAGCTACTACGGACTAGCTTCAGATACGCAGTATTTT	CASSYYGLASDTQYF
many	TRBD1	TRBV20-1	TRBJ1-6	TGCAGTGCTCAGGACAGGGCTTCACCCCTCCACTTT	CSAQDRASPLHF
many	TRBD2	TRBV7-8	TRBJ2-5	TGTGCCAGCAGCACAGGACTAGCGGGAGGGGAAGAGACCCAGTACTTC	CASSTGLAGGEETQYF
NA	NA	TRBV10-3	TRBJ2-3	TGTGCCATAGCCGGGGCTCCAGATACGCAGTATTTT	CAIAGAPDTQYF
many	NA	TRBV4-2	TRBJ2-1	TGTGCCAGCAGCCAAGATCACCACCAATCCACCAATGAGCAGTTCTTC	CASSQDHHQSTNEQFF